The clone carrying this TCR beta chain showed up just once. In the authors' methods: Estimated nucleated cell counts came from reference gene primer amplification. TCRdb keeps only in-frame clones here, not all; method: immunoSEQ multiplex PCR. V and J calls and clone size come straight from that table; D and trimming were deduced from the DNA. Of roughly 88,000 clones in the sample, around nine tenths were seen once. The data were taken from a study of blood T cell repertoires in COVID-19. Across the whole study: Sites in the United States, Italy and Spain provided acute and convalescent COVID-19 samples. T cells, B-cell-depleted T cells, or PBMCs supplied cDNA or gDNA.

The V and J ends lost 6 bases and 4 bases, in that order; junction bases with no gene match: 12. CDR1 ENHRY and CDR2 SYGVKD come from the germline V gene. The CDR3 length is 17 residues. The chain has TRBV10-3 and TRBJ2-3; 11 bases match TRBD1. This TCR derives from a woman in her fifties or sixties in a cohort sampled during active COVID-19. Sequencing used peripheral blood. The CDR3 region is CAISRGQGAIGADTQYF. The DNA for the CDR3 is TGTGCCATCAGCCGAGGACAGGGGGCGATTGGGGCAGATACGCAGTATTTT.